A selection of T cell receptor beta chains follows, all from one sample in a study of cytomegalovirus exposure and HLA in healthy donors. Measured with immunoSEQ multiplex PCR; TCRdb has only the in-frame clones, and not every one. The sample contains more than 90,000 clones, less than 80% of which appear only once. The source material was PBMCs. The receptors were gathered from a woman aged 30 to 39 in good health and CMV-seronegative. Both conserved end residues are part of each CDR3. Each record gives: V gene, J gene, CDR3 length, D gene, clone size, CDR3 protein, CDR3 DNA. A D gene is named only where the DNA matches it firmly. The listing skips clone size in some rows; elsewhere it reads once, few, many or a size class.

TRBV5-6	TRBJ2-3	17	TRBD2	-	CASSLDGRTWGTDTQYF	TGTGCCAGCAGCTTGGACGGGAGGACCTGGGGCACAGATACGCAGTATTTT
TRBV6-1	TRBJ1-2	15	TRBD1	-	CASSLGQGMNYGYTF	TGTGCCAGCAGCCTCGGACAGGGGATGAACTATGGCTACACCTTC
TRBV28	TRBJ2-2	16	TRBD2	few	CASSRGLAGNTGELFF	TGTGCCAGCAGTAGGGGACTAGCGGGGAACACCGGGGAGCTGTTTTTT
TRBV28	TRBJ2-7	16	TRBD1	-	CASSSGSGTGPYEQYF	TGTGCCAGCAGTTCCGGTTCCGGGACAGGGCCCTACGAGCAGTACTTC
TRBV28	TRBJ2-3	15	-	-	CASSRLASTTDTQYF	TGTGCCAGCAGTCGGCTAGCTTCGACCACAGATACGCAGTATTTT
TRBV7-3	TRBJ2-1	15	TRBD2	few	CASSRTSGPYNEQFF	TGTGCCAGCAGCCGGACTAGCGGGCCGTACAATGAGCAGTTCTTC
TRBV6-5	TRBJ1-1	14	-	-	CASSYIGRGSEAFF	TGTGCCAGCAGTTACATCGGGAGGGGCTCTGAAGCTTTCTTT
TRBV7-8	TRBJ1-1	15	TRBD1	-	CASSLGTGMNTEAFF	TGTGCCAGCAGCTTAGGGACAGGTATGAACACTGAAGCTTTCTTT
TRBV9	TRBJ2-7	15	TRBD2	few	CASSVGTSGIYEQYF	TGTGCCAGCAGCGTAGGGACTAGCGGGATTTACGAGCAGTACTTC
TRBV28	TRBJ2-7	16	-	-	CASSLSRTVLSYEQYF	TGTGCCAGCAGTTTATCCCGGACAGTTCTCTCCTACGAGCAGTACTTC
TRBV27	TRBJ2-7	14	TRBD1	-	CASRINRGLGEQYF	TGTGCCAGCAGGATTAACAGGGGGCTGGGAGAGCAGTACTTC
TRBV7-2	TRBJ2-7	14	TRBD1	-	CASSLWDRGGEQYF	TGTGCCAGCAGCTTATGGGACAGGGGGGGGGAGCAGTACTTC
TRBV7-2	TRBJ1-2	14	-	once	CASSLLGANYGYTF	TGTGCCAGCAGCTTACTGGGGGCGAACTATGGCTACACCTTC